This TCR beta chain was captured by sequencing in a study of CD8+CD57+ T cells in acquired aplastic anemia. Germline V gene data show CDR1 as LNHNV and CDR2 as YYDKDF (reference sequence). CDR3 size: 15 residues. After removal of 2 bases from V and 5 bases from J, the junction contained 4 bases not matched to a gene. Selection for sequencing was limited to patients who had shown CD8+CD57+ cell expansion by flow cytometry. All patients had severe acquired aplastic anemia. Patients were therapy-naive when their blood was sampled. TCR beta VDJ and CDR3 were profiled, and genomic DNA was the template. TCRdb reprocessed the reads with MiXCR, giving one entry per CDR3 protein. The sample carries 80,000 or so distinct CDR3 sequences, 60% to 75% recorded once.

V and J are TRBV15 and TRBJ2-5; 11 nucleotides align to TRBD2. Sequencing was carried out using sorted CD4+, CD8+, or CD8+CD57+ T cells (not recorded which) from PBMCs. The source of this sequence is a human donor with aplastic anemia. CDR3 region: CATSRPLAGGETQYF. In nucleotides, the CDR3 is TGTGCCACCAGCAGACCCCTAGCGGGAGGCGAGACCCAGTACTTC. The variable domain in full, with the rest retrieved from reference TRBV15 and TRBJ2-5, is DAMVIQNPRYQVTQFGKPVTLSCSQTLNHNVMYWYQQKSSQAPKLLFHYYDKDFNNEADTPDNFQSRRPNTSFCFLDIRSPGLGDTAMYLCATSRPLAGGETQYFGPGTRLLVL.